The TCR beta chain under discussion was sequenced for a study of response to subunit inactivated influenza vaccine. This CDR3 has 13 residues. Germline V gene data show CDR1 as MNHNS and CDR2 as SASEGT. V was pared by 5 bases and J by 5 bases, with 12 bases between. With regard to this clonotype: Its specificity is unknown.

Study-level findings and limits: The study's authors posited that every seasonal influenza vaccination enlists few new T cells.

Each CDR3 protein gets one entry after TCRdb re-called the RT-PCR reads with MiXCR. The sample has about 620,000 distinct CDR3 sequences; about 10% are singletons. This sequence originates from a man aged 50 or older who received an inactivated influenza vaccine. The specimen comprised PBMCs from blood, sampled on the day of vaccination. V is TRBV6-1 and J is TRBJ1-2; D might be TRBD1 (6 bases). The CDR3 loop is CASSPTGRYGYTF. The CDR3 DNA is TGTGCCAGCAGTCCAACAGGGAGGTATGGCTACACCTTC.